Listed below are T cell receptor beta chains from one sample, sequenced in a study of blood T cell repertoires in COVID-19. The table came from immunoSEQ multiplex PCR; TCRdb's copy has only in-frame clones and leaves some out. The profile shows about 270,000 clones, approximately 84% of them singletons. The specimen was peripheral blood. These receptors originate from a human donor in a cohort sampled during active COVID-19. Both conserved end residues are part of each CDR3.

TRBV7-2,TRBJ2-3,CASSPDRRSTDTQYF
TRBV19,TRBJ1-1,CASSPRTGSMNTEAFF
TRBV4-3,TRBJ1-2,CASSQDRGLYGYTF
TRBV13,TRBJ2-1,CASSMSLGTELKNGQFF
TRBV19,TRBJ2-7,CASQYRGEQYF
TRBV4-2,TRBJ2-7,CASSQEFSGSREQYF
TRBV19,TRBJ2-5,CASNNGGAVGEKYF
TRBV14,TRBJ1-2,CASSQDIRGYTF
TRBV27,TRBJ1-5,CASSPHGRRADQPQHF
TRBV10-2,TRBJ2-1,CASSESHAPRDNEQFF
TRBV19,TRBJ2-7,CASSIQGASREQYF
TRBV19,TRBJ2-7,CASSQSGHNYEQYF
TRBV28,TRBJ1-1,CASTRVGRLNTEAFF
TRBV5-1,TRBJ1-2,CASSLALLGQGADYGYTF
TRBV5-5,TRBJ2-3,CASSLFGGSYTDTQYF
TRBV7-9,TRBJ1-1,CASSLGQGRAFF
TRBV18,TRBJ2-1,CASSTGSHNEQFF
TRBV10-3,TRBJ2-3,CASRGDPSTDTQYF
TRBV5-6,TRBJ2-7,CASSFPGLAYEQYF
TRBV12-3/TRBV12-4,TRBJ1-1,CASSLIEGAEAFF
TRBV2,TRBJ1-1,CASSELGRQNTEAFF
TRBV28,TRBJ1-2,CASSDQGARYGYTF
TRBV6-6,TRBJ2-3,CASSLAGAASDTQYF
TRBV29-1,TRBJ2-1,CSVDLANNEQFF
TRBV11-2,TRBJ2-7,CASSQGLSYEQYF
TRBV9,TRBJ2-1,CASSVTGTSYNEQFF
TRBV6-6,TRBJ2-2,CASSLTGAGNTGELFF
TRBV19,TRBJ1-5,CASRPTGLSNQPQHF
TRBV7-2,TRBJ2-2,CASRGGTNTGELFF
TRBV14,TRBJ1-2,CASSELGSNYGYTF
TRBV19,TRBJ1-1,CASSIDSTTGMNTEAFF
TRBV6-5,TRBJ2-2,CASTASGIAGELFF
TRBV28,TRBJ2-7,CASRLYRALSYEQYF
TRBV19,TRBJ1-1,CASSSTGNTEAFF
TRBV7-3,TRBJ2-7,CASSLNPGLAGAYEQYF
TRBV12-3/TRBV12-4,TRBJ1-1,CASSFRGEAFF
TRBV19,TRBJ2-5,CASSTANRDGETQYF
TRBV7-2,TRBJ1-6,CASSLETGLSYSPLHF